The next 16 T cell receptor beta chains were all read from a single sample in a study of blood T cell repertoires in COVID-19. The data were produced by immunoSEQ multiplex PCR, yet TCRdb's version contains in-frame clones alone and is incomplete. The data contain 35,000 to 50,000 clones, around 87% of them singletons. What was sequenced was peripheral blood. These receptors were collected from a middle-aged man with active COVID-19.

The rearrangement links TRBV9 to TRBJ1-3, with D tentatively TRBD1 (6 bases). CDR1 SGDLS and CDR2 YYNGEE come from the germline V gene. Deletions cut 1 base from V and 0 bases from J, with 14 bases between. The CDR3 covers 17 residues. The CDR3 nucleotides are TGTGCCAGCAGCGTAACGGACAGCTTTACCTCTGGAAACACCATATATTTT. This codes for CASSVTDSFTSGNTIYF.

Note on this clone: The same CDR3 is also encoded by other DNA sequences in this sample. The chain uses TRBV7-9 and TRBJ2-7; a weak D match, TRBD2 (6 bases). Germline-derived CDR1 and CDR2 are SEHNR and FQNEAQ (reference sequence). Deletions cut 3 bases from V and 4 bases from J, with 16 bases between. The CDR3 totals 15 residues. The CDR3 DNA sequence: TGTGCCAGCAGCTTCGCTAGCGTCACATATTACGAGCAGTACTTC. Translating gives CASSFASVTYYEQYF.

In nucleotides, the CDR3 is TGTGCCAGCAGTGATCTGAACTATGGCTACACCTTC. This encodes CASSDLNYGYTF. V usage is TRBV2 and J usage is TRBJ1-2, with D unclear. V lost 3 bases and J lost 2, with 4 bases in between. The germline V gene encodes CDR1 SNHLY and CDR2 FYNNEI. The CDR3 is 12 amino acids.

CDR3 bases: TGTGCCAGCAGCTTAGTCCGGAGCTCTGAGCAGTTCTTC. Translating it yields CASSLVRSSEQFF. This chain connects TRBV7-8 to TRBJ2-1; no clear D gene. Germline-derived CDR1 and CDR2 are SGHVS and FQNEAQ. The V end was cut by 1 base, the J end by 9 bases, with 10 bases between. The CDR3 runs to 13 residues.

The chain uses TRBV5-6 and TRBJ2-6; D is perhaps TRBD2 (6 bases). Trimming took off 4 bases at V and 1 base at J, with 21 bases between the two ends. Germline V gene sequence: CDR1 SGHDT, CDR2 YYEEEE. This CDR3 is built from 19 residues. The CDR3 DNA reads as TGTGCCAGCAGCCGGGGCGGGGCCCGTTATACATCTGGGGCCAACGTCCTGACTTTC. It is translated as CASSRGGARYTSGANVLTF. Filled out from reference TRBV5-6 and TRBJ2-6, the complete variable domain reads DAGVTQSPTHLIKTRGQQVTLRCSPKSGHDTVSWYQQALGQGPQFIFQYYEEEERQRGNFPDRFSGHQFPNYSSELNVNALLLGDSALYLCASSRGGARYTSGANVLTFGAGSRLTVL.

CDR3 in amino acids: CASSWGRGFRETQYF. In nucleotides, the CDR3 is TGTGCCAGCAGCTGGGGCAGGGGTTTTCGAGAGACCCAGTACTTC. This chain links TRBV5-6 with TRBJ2-5; D possibly corresponds to TRBD1 (6 bases). The CDR3 totals 15 residues. Germline values: CDR1 SGHDT, CDR2 YYEEEE. V shed 3 bases and J shed 4 bases, with 16 bases lying between them. Looking up the rest from reference TRBV5-6 and TRBJ2-5 gives the full variable domain: DAGVTQSPTHLIKTRGQQVTLRCSPKSGHDTVSWYQQALGQGPQFIFQYYEEEERQRGNFPDRFSGHQFPNYSSELNVNALLLGDSALYLCASSWGRGFRETQYFGPGTRLLVL.

The chain combines TRBV5-1 with TRBJ1-4, with D perhaps matching TRBD1 (6 bases). This CDR3 comprises 14 residues. Per germline, CDR1 SGHRS and CDR2 YFSETQ. Deletions cut 2 bases from V and 8 bases from J, with 13 bases between. As DNA, the CDR3 is TGCGCCAGCAGCTTACAGGGCTTAAAGGAAAAACTGTTTTTT. Encoded protein: CASSLQGLKEKLFF.

The V gene is TRBV7-9, the J gene TRBJ2-5; a weak D match, TRBD1 (6 bases). Germline CDR1 and CDR2: SEHNR and FQNEAQ (reference sequence). The CDR3 is 17 residues long. The V and J ends lost 5 bases and 0 bases respectively, with 19 bases between them. The CDR3 spells CASSPPLSGTNQETQYF. The CDR3, as DNA: TGTGCCAGCAGCCCTCCCCTCTCCGGGACAAACCAAGAGACCCAGTACTTC.

V is TRBV2 and J is TRBJ2-5; 10 nucleotides line up with TRBD2. Per the germline V gene, CDR1 is SNHLY and CDR2 is FYNNEI. CDR3 size: 19 residues. V shed 0 bases and J 3 bases; nucleotides not matched to a gene: 13. The chain's CDR3 is CASSEASGLALTLKETQYF. CDR3 nucleotides: TGTGCCAGCAGTGAAGCGTCGGGACTAGCGCTCACATTAAAAGAGACCCAGTACTTC.

The gene calls are TRBV5-1 and TRBJ1-4; D remains unclear. Between the trimmed V and J ends, which lost 0 bases and 0 bases, there was a span of 15 bases. The CDR3 runs to 18 residues. Germline-derived CDR1 and CDR2 are SGHRS and YFSETQ. CDR3 in amino acids: CASSLGRPTGTTNEKLFF. The CDR3 DNA follows: TGCGCCAGCAGCTTGGGAAGGCCGACGGGGACAACTAATGAAAAACTGTTTTTT.

This chain joins TRBV6-5 and TRBJ2-4; D might be TRBD2 (6 bases). Trimming stripped 6 bases from V and 3 bases from J, with 12 bases between. The length of the CDR3 is 14 residues. Germline V gene sequence: CDR1 MNHEY, CDR2 SVGAGI. CDR3 nucleotides: TGTGCCAGCAGGATGCTCGGGGGCAAAAACATTCAGTACTTC. Translation: CASRMLGGKNIQYF.

This clone was detected a few times. V gene TRBV14 combines with J gene TRBJ2-2; D is uncertain. The CDR3 sequence is 16 residues long. V was cut by 0 bases and J by 3 bases, with 11 bases left in between. The V gene's germline CDR1 is SGHDN and CDR2 FVKESK. Written as DNA, the CDR3 is TGTGCCAGCAGCCAAGATGCCGGGTCGTACACCGGGGAGCTGTTTTTT. Translation: CASSQDAGSYTGELFF.

V is TRBV21-1 and J is TRBJ2-1; the D call TRBD1 from the table was never checked on the DNA. TRBV21-1 counts as a pseudogene. CDR3 length equals 15 residues. CDR3 sequence reads: CASSKDRVGYNEQFF. Here the CDR3 DNA reads TGTGCCAGCAGCAAAGACAGGGTGGGCTACAATGAGCAGTTCTTC.

Here the CDR3 reads CASQGNTGELFF. The CDR3 DNA is TGTGCCAGCCAGGGAAACACCGGGGAGCTGTTTTTT. The chain links TRBV9 to TRBJ2-2; D is possibly TRBD1 (5 bases). The CDR3 totals 12 residues. The ends were cut back, 7 bases at V and 2 bases at J, with 6 bases in the middle. The germline V gene has CDR1 SGDLS and CDR2 YYNGEE.

Here the CDR3 reads CATGSGGAADTQYF. The CDR3 region has the DNA TGTGCCACAGGGAGCGGGGGGGCTGCAGATACGCAGTATTTT. J is TRBJ2-3 and V is TRBV10-3; TRBD2 agrees at 10 bases. The CDR3 loop spans 14 amino acids. V lost 10 bases, J lost 4 bases, and 8 bases stayed unmatched. Germline V gene sequence: CDR1 ENHRY, CDR2 SYGVKD.

The chain uses TRBV7-2 and TRBJ1-2; D not resolved. The CDR3 sequence is 15 residues long. The V and J ends lost 5 bases and 0 bases respectively, with 13 bases between them. The germline V gene encodes CDR1 SGHTA and CDR2 FQGNSA. CDR3 protein: CASSRRLGTNYGYTF. The CDR3 region has the DNA TGTGCCAGCAGCCGTCGACTTGGAACTAACTATGGCTACACCTTC.